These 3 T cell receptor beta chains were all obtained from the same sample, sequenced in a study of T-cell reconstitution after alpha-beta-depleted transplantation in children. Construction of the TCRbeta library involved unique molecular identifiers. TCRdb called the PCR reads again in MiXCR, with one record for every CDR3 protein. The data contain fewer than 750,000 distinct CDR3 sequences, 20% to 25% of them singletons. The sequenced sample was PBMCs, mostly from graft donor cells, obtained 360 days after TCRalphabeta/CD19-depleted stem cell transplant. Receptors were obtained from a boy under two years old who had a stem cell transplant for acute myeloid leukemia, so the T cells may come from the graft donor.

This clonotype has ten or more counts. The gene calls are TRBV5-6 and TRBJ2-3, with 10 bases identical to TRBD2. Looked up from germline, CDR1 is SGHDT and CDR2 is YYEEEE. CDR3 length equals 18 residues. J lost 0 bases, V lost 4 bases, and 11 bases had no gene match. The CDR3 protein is CASSALAGERTSTDTQYF. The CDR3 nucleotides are TGTGCCAGCAGCGCGCTAGCGGGGGAGAGAACTAGCACAGATACGCAGTATTTT.

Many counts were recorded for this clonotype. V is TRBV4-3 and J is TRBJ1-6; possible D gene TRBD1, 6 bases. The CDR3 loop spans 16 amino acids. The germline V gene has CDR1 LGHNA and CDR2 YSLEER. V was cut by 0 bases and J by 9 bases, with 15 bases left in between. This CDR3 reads CASSQELTGRGSPLHF. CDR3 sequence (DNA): TGCGCCAGCAGCCAAGAGCTTACAGGGCGTGGTTCACCCCTCCACTTT.

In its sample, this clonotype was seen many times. CDR3 DNA: TGCAGTGCCATGAGGGATTACGAGCAGTACTTC. This translates into CSAMRDYEQYF. The rearrangement links TRBV20-1 to TRBJ2-7; TRBD2 might be the D (5 bases). The CDR3 has 11 residues. Trimming took off 6 bases at V and 4 bases at J, with 10 bases between the two ends. Germline V lookup: CDR1 DFQATT, CDR2 SNEGSKA (reference sequence).